The T cell receptor beta chain under discussion was sequenced for a study of T cell clonality in common variable immunodeficiency. Points from the study as a whole: CVID subjects shared fewer TCRbeta clones than healthy controls did.

Some clones are missing from TCRdb's copy, which holds only in-frame ones; the method was immunoSEQ multiplex PCR. The sample yields tens of thousands of clones, without any singletons. This clone was seen ten or more times. What it recognizes is unknown. Most patients and controls had Caucasian heritage. Source material: peripheral blood mononuclear cells. The sequence was obtained from a person aged 18-70 years in good health.

The CDR3 DNA, read in part, is TGCAGTGCTACGACAGGGCGCGGGACGAATTCACCC. Its translation: CSATTGRGTNSP. The full CDR3 is CSATTGRGTNSPLHF. The rearrangement joins TRBV20-1 to TRBJ1-6, with 7 positions matching TRBD1. Read data end 3 residues before the CDR3 end; the end is taken from the germline J gene. J was trimmed by 7 bases and V by 4 bases; bases with no gene match: 10. The CDR3 contains 15 residues. The germline V gene has CDR1 DFQATT and CDR2 SNEGSKA (reference sequence).